A few counts support the clone carrying this T cell receptor beta chain. As yet, its antigen is unknown. Primed by a sample-barcoded 5' primer and a J-beta primer mix, a second PCR proceeded for 7 to 11 cycles. One entry per CDR3 protein, called by TCRdb with MiXCR from the 5' RACE reads. Here the sample spans some 1,800,000 distinct CDR3 sequences, 30% to 40% being singletons. Trimming shortened V by 1 base and J by 6 bases, and 18 bases separated the two germline ends. The germline CDR1 and CDR2 sequences are SGHVS and FQNEAQ. CDR3 length: 16 residues. This sample was taken from a study of blood T cells in healthy people across ages. The study, taken as a whole, reports: What prevented conclusive comparison of naive and antigen-experienced cells was that PBMCs were unsorted. Among long-lived donors, naive CD4+ cells were more numerous and diversity higher than in aged donors.

V gene TRBV7-8 combines with J gene TRBJ1-2; D is uncertain. This sequence originates from a human donor in good health. Material for sequencing was blood. This CDR3 reads CASSLDGSRFGHGYTF. Here the CDR3 DNA reads TGTGCCAGCAGCTTAGATGGGTCACGGTTCGGCCATGGCTACACCTTC.